The clone carrying this T cell receptor (beta chain) is a singleton in its sample. Its antigen remains unidentified. Deep level was the assay's run setting. Profiling relied on immunoSEQ multiplex PCR, and the TCRdb table lists in-frame clones only, not all of them. The data show nearly 2 million clones, with less than 95% seen just once and more than 0.9% held by the top ten. Germline CDR1 SEHNR, CDR2 FQNEAQ (reference sequence). The CDR3 consists of 12 residues. V was shortened by 2 bases and J by 6 bases, with 7 bases between the two germline ends. CD45RO-negative CD8 cells positively selected for CCR7 made up the naive population, which excluded terminally differentiated effector memory CD45RA+ cells. The data were taken from a study of shared clonotypes between healthy human individuals. Overall study context: The cohort comprised a couple of women and a few men. Their ages spanned 18 to 49 years.

Whole-study results and caveats: Clonotypes not shared had lower generation probabilities than those common to all four donors.

The chain couples TRBV7-9 to TRBJ1-2; D gene ambiguous. The sequenced sample consisted of naive CD8+ T cells sorted from blood. The receptor comes from a man between 18 and 29 years old in good health. The CDR3 protein is CASSLNFDGYTF. As DNA, the CDR3 is TGTGCCAGCAGCTTAAATTTCGATGGCTACACCTTC. The variable domain in full, with the rest retrieved from reference TRBV7-9 and TRBJ1-2, is DTGVSQNPRHKITKRGQNVTFRCDPISEHNRLYWYRQTLGQGPEFLTYFQNEAQLEKSRLLSDRFSAERPKGSFSTLEIQRTEQGDSAMYLCASSLNFDGYTFGSGTRLTVV.